The clone carrying this T cell receptor (beta chain) was seen a handful of times. This sample is drawn from a study of T-cell reconstitution after alpha-beta-depleted transplantation in children. Trimming removed 5 bases from V and 2 bases from J, with 15 bases in between. The germline V gene encodes CDR1 DFQATT and CDR2 SNEGSKA (reference sequence). The CDR3 sequence is 14 residues long. The authors prepared the TCRbeta library with unique molecular identifiers. TCRdb ran MiXCR on the PCR reads and lists one entry per CDR3 protein. The sample records almost 400,000 distinct CDR3 sequences, about a fifth being singletons.

The sequences come from PBMCs from the stem cell graft donor, collected from the stem cell graft. The V gene is TRBV20-1, the J gene TRBJ2-5, with D possibly being TRBD2 (5 bases). This TCR was sampled from a human donor who donated a stem cell graft to a child with acute myeloid leukemia. CDR3 bases: TGCAGTGCTCTGCGACCCGGCGGGCAAGAGACCCAGTACTTC. Its translation: CSALRPGGQETQYF.